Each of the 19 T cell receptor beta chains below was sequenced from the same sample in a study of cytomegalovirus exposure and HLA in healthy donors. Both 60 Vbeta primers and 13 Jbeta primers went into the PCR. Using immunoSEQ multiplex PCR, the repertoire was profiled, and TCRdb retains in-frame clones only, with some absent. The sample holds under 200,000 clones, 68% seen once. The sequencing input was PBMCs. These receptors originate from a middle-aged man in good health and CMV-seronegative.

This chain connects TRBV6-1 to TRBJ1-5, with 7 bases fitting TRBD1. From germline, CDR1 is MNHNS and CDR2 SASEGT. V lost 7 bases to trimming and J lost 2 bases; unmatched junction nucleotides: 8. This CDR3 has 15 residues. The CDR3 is CASTIDRVGNQPQHF. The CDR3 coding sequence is TGTGCCAGCACGATAGACAGGGTAGGCAATCAGCCCCAGCATTTT.

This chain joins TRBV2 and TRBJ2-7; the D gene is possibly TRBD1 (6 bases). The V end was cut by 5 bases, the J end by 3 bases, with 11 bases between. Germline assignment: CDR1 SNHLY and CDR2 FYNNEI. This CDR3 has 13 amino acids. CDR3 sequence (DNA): TGTGCCAGCAGTCTCCGGGACATCTACGAGCAGTACTTC. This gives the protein CASSLRDIYEQYF.

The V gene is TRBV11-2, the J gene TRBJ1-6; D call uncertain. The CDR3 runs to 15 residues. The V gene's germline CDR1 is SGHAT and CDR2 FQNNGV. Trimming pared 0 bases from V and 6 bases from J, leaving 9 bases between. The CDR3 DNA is TGTGCCAGCAGCTTAGATCGGGGAGGTAATTCACCCCTCCACTTT. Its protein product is CASSLDRGGNSPLHF.

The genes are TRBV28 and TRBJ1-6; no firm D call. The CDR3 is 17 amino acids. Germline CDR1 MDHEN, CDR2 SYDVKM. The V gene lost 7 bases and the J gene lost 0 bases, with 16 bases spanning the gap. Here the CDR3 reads CASKPGSESSYNSPLHF. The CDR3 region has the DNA TGTGCCAGCAAACCGGGTTCAGAATCCTCCTATAATTCACCCCTCCACTTT. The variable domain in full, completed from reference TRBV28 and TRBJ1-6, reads DVKVTQSSRYLVKRTGEKVFLECVQDMDHENMFWYRQDPGLGLRLIYFSYDVKMKEKGDIPEGYSVSREKKERFSLILESASTNQTSMYLCASKPGSESSYNSPLHFGNGTRLTVT.

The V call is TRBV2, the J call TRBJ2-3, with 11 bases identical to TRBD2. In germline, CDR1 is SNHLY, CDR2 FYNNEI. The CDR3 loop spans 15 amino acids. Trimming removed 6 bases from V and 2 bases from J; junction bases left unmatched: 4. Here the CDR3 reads CASRLAGADTDTQYF. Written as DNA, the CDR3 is TGTGCCAGCAGACTAGCGGGGGCCGACACAGATACGCAGTATTTT.

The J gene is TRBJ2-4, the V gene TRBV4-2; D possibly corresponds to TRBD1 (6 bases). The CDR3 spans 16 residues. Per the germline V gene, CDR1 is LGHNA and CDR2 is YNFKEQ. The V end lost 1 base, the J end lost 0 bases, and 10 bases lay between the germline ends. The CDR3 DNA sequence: TGTGCCAGCAGCCAAGGAGACAGGATAGCCAAAAACATTCAGTACTTC. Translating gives CASSQGDRIAKNIQYF.

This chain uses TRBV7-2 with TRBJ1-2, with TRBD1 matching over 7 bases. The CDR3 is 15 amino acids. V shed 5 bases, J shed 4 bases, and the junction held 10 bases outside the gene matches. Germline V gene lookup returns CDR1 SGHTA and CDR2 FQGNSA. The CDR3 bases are TGTGCCAGCAGCCCTGGGACAGAGAATTTCTATGGCTACACCTTC. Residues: CASSPGTENFYGYTF.

The CDR3 region is CASSQVSGEEAFF. For the CDR3, the DNA is TGTGCCAGCTCACAAGTTTCAGGGGAAGAAGCTTTCTTT. The genes are TRBV18 and TRBJ1-1; maybe TRBD1 (6 bases). Germline V gene lookup returns CDR1 KGHSH and CDR2 LQKENI. The length of the CDR3 is 13 residues. Trimming cost V 4 bases and J 8 bases, with 14 bases left between them.

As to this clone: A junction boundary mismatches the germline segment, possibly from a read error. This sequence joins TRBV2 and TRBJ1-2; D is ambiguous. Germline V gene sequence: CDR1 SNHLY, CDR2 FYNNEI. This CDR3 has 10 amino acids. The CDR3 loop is CASSEAGVHF. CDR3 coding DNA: TGTGCCAGCAGTGAAGCGGGAGTCCACTTC.

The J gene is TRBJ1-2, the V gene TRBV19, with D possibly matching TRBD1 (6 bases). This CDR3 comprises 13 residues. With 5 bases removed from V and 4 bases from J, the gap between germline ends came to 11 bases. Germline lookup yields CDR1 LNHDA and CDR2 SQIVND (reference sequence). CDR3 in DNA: TGTGCCAGTAGTCTGGACAGTTTCTATGGCTACACCTTC. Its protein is CASSLDSFYGYTF.

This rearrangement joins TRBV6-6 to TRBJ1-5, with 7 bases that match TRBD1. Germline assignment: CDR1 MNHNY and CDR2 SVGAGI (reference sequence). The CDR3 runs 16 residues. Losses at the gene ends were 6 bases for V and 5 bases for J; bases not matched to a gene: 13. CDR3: CASRDRLGGGDQPQHF. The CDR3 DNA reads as TGTGCCAGCAGGGACAGGTTGGGGGGTGGGGATCAGCCCCAGCATTTT.

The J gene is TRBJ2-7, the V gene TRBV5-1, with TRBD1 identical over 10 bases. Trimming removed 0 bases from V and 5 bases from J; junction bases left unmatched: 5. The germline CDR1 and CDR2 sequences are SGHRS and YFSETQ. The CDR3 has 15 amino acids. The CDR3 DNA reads TGCGCCAGCAGCTTGGTGGGACAGGGGATCCACGAGCAGTACTTC. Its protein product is CASSLVGQGIHEQYF.

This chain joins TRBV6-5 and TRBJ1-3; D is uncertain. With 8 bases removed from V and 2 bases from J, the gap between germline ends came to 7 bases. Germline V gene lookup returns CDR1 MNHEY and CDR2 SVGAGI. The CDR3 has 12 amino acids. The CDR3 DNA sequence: TGTGCCAGCGCAGGTCCTGGAAACACCATATATTTT. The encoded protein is CASAGPGNTIYF.

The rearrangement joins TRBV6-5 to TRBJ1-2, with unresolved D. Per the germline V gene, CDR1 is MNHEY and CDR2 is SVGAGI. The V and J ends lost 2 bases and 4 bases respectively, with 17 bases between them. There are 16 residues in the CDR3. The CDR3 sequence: CASSYLRGSVIYGYTF. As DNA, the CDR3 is TGTGCCAGCAGTTACCTACGCGGGTCAGTTATCTATGGCTACACCTTC.

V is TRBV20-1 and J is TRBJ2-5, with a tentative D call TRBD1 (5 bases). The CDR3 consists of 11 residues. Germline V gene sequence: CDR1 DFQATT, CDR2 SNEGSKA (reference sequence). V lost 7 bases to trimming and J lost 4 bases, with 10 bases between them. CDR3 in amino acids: CSEQGTETQYF. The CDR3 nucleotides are TGCAGTGAGCAGGGAACAGAGACCCAGTACTTC.

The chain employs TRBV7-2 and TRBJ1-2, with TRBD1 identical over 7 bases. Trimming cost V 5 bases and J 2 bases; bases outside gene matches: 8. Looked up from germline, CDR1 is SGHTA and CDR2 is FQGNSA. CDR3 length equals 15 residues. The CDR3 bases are TGTGCCAGCAGCCGGACGACAGGGACAAACTATGGCTACACCTTC. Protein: CASSRTTGTNYGYTF.

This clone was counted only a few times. The CDR3 sequence is CASRLSGQSSYNEQFF. In DNA form, the CDR3 reads TGTGCCAGCAGGCTGTCCGGACAGAGCTCCTACAATGAGCAGTTCTTC. The J gene is TRBJ2-1, the V gene TRBV28, with a weak D call TRBD1 (6 bases). Trimming left V 6 bases short and J 0 bases short, with 15 bases between. From germline, CDR1 is MDHEN and CDR2 SYDVKM. The length of the CDR3 is 16 residues.

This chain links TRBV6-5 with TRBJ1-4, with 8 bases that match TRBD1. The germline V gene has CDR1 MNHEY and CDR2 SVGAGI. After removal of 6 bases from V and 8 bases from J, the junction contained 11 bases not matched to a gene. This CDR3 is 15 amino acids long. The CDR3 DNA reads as TGTGCCAGCAGCCGCGGACAGGGTTCGGGAGAAAAACTGTTTTTT. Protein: CASSRGQGSGEKLFF.

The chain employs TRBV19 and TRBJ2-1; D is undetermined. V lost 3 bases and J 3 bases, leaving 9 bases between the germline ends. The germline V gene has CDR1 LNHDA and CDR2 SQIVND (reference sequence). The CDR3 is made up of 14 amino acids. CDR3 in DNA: TGTGCCAGTAGTATGAACAGCTTCTACAATGAGCAGTTCTTC. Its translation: CASSMNSFYNEQFF.